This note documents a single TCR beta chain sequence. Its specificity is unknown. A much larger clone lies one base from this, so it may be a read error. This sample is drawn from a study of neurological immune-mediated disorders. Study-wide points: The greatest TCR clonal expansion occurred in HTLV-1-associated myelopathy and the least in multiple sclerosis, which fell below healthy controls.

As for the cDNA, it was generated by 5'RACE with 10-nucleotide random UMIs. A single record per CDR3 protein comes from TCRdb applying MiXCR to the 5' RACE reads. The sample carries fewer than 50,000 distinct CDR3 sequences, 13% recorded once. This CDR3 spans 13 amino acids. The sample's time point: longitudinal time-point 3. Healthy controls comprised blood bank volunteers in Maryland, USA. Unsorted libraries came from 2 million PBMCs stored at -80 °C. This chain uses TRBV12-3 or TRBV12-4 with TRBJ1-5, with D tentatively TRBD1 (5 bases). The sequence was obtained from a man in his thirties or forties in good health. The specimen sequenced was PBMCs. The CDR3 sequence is CASSLVERQPKHF. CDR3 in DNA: TGTGCCAGCAGTTTAGTCGAACGACAGCCCAAGCATTTT.